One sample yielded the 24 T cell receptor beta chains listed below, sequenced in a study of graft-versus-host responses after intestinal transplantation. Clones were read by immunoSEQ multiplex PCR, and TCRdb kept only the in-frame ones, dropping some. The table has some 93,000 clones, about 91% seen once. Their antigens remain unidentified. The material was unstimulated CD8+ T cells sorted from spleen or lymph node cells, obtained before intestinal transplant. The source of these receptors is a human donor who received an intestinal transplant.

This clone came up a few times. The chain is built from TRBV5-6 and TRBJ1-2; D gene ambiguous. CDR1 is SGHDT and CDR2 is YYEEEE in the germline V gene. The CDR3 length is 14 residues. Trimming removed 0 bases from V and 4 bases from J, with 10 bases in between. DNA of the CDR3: TGTGCCAGCAGCTTGGATCCAAGCTTCTATGGCTACACCTTC. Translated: CASSLDPSFYGYTF.

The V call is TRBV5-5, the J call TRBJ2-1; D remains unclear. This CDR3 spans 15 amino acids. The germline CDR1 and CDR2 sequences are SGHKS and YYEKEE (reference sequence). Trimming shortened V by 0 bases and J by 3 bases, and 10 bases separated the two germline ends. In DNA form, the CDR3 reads TGTGCCAGCAGCTTGGTCCAGGATAACTACAATGAGCAGTTCTTC. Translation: CASSLVQDNYNEQFF.

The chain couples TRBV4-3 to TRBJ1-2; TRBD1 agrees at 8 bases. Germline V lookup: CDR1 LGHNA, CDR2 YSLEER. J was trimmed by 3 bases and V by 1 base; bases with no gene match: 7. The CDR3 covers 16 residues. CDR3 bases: TGCGCCAGCAGCCAAGCGGACAGGGATCGGTACTATGGCTACACCTTC. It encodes CASSQADRDRYYGYTF.

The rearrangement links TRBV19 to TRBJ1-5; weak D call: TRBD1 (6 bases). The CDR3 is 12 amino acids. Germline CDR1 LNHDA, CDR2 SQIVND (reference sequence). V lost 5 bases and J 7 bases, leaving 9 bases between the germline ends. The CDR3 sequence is CASSPQGQPQHF. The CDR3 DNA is TGTGCCAGTAGTCCACAGGGACAGCCCCAGCATTTT. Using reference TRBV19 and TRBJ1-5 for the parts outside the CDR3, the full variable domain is DGGITQSPKYLFRKEGQNVTLSCEQNLNHDAMYWYRQDPGQGLRLIYYSQIVNDFQKGDIAEGYSVSREKKESFPLTVTSAQKNPTAFYLCASSPQGQPQHFGDGTRLSIL.

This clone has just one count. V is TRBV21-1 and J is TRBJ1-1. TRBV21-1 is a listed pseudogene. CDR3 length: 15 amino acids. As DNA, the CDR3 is TGTGCCAGCAGCATTCCTTTGTACTGTAACACTGAAGCTTTCTTT. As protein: CASSIPLYCNTEAFF.

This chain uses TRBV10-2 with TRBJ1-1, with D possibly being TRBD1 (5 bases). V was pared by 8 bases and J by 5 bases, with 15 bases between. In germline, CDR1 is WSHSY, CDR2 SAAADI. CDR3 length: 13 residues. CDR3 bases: TGCGCCAGCTCCCTCGGGGGGTGGACTGAAGCTTTCTTT. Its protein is CASSLGGWTEAFF.

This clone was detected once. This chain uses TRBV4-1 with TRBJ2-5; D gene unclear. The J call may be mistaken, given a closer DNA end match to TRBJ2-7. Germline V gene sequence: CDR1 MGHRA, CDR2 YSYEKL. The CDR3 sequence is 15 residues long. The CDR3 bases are TGCGCCAGCAGCCAAGTCGGTGACAACTCCTACGAGCAGTACTTC. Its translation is CASSQVGDNSYEQYF.

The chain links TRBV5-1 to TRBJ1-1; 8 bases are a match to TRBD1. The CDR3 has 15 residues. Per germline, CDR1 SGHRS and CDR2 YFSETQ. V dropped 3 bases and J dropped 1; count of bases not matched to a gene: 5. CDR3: CASSWPTGGNTEAFF. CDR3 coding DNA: TGCGCCAGCAGCTGGCCCACAGGGGGGAACACTGAAGCTTTCTTT.

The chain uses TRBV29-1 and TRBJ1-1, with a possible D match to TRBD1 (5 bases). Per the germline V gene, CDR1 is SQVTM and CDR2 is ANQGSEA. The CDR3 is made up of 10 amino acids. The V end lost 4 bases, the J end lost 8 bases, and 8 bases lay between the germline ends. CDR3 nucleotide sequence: TGCAGCGTTGTAAGGGGAGAAGCTTTCTTT. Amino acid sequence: CSVVRGEAFF.

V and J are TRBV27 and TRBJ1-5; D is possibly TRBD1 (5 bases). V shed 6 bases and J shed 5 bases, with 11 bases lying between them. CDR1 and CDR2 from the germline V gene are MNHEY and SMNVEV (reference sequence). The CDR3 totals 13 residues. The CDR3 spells CASSTGGDQPQHF. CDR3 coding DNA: TGTGCCAGCAGCACAGGTGGGGATCAGCCCCAGCATTTT.

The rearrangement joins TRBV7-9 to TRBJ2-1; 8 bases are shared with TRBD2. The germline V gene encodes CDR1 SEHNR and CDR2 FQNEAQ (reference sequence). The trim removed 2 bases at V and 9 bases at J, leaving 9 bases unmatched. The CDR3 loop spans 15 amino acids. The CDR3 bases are TGTGCCAGCAGCTTATCCCCGGGAGGGCCTCCTGAGCAGTTCTTC. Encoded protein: CASSLSPGGPPEQFF. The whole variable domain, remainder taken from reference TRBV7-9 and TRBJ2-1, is DTGVSQNPRHKITKRGQNVTFRCDPISEHNRLYWYRQTLGQGPEFLTYFQNEAQLEKSRLLSDRFSAERPKGSFSTLEIQRTEQGDSAMYLCASSLSPGGPPEQFFGPGTRLTVL.

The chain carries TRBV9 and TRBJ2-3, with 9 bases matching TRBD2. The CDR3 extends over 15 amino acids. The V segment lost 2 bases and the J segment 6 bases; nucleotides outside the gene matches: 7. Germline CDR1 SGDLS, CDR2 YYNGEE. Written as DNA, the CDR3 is TGTGCCAGCAGCGTGGGTAGCGGGAGCTCCGATACGCAGTATTTT. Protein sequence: CASSVGSGSSDTQYF.

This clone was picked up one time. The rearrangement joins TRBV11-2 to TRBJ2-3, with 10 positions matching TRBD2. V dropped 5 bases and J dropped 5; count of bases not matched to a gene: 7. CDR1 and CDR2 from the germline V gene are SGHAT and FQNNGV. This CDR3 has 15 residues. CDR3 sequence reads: CASSDPAGGVDTQYF. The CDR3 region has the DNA TGTGCCAGCAGCGACCCAGCGGGAGGGGTAGATACGCAGTATTTT.

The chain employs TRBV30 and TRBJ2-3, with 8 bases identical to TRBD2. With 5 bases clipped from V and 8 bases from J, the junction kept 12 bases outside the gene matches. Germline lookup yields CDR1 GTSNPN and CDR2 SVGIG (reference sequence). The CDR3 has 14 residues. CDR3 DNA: TGTGCCTGGGGACGGGAGGGAGCGGGGGTTACGCAGTATTTT. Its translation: CAWGREGAGVTQYF.

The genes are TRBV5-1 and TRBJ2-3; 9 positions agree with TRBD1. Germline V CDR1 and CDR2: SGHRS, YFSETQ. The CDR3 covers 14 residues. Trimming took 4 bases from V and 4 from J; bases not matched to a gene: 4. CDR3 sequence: CASSQTGGPDTQYF. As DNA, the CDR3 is TGCGCCAGCAGCCAGACAGGGGGTCCAGATACGCAGTATTTT. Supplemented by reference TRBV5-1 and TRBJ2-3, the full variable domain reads KAGVTQTPRYLIKTRGQQVTLSCSPISGHRSVSWYQQTPGQGLQFLFEYFSETQRNKGNFPGRFSGRQFSNSRSEMNVSTLELGDSALYLCASSQTGGPDTQYFGPGTRLTVL.

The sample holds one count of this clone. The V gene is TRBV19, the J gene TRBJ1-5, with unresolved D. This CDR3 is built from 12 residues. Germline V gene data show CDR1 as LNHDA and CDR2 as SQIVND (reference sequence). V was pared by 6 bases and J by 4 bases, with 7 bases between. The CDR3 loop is CASSRLNQPQHF. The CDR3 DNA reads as TGTGCCAGTAGCAGGCTAAATCAGCCCCAGCATTTT.

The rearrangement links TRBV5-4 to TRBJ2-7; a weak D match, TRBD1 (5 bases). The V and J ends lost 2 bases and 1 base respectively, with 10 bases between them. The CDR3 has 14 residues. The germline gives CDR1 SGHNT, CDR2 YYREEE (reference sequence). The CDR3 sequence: CASSFYGQSYEQYF. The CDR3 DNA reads TGTGCCAGCAGCTTTTACGGACAATCCTACGAGCAGTACTTC.

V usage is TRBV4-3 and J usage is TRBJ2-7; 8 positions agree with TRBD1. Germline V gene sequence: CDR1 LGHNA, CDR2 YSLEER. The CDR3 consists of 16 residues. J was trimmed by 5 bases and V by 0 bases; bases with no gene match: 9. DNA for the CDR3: TGCGCCAGCAGCCAAGATAGGACAGGGAAGACGAACGAGCAGTACTTC. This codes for CASSQDRTGKTNEQYF.

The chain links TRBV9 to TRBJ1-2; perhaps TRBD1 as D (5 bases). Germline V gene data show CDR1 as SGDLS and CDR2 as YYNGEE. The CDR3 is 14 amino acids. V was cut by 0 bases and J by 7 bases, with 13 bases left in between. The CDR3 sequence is CASSVDRKIGGYTF. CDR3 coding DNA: TGTGCCAGCAGCGTAGACAGGAAGATAGGTGGCTACACCTTC.

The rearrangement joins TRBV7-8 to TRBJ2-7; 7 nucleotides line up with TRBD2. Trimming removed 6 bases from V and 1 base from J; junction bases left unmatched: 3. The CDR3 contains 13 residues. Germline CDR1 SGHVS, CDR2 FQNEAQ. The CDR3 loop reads CASRGGASYEQYF. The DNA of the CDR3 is TGTGCCAGCAGGGGAGGGGCGTCCTACGAGCAGTACTTC.

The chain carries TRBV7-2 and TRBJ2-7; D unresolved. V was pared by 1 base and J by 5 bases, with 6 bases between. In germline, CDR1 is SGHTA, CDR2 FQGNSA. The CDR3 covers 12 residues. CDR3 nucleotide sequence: TGTGCCAGCAGCTTAGGTAATCACGAGCAGTACTTC. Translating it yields CASSLGNHEQYF. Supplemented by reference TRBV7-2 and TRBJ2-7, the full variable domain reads GAGVSQSPSNKVTEKGKDVELRCDPISGHTALYWYRQSLGQGLEFLIYFQGNSAPDKSGLPSDRFSAERTGGSVSTLTIQRTQQEDSAVYLCASSLGNHEQYFGPGTRLTVT.

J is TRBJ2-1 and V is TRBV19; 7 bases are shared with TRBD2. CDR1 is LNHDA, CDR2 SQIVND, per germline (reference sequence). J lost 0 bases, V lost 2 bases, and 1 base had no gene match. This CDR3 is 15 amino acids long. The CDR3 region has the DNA TGTGCCAGTAGTATAAGGGACTACTCCTACAATGAGCAGTTCTTC. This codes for CASSIRDYSYNEQFF.

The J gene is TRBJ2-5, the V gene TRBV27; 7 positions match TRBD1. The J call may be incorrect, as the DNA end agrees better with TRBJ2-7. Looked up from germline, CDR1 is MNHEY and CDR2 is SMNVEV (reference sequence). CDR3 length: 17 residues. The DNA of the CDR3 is TGTGCCAGCAGTCTCTCGGCGGACAGGCCCAGCTCCTACGAGCAGTACTTC. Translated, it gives CASSLSADRPSSYEQYF.

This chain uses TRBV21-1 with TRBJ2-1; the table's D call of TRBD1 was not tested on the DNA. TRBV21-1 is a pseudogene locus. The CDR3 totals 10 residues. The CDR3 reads CARTVNEQFF. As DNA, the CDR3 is TGTGCCAGGACAGTCAATGAGCAGTTCTTC.